This T cell receptor beta chain was observed in a study of control samples from healthy donors and cancer patients. The CDR3 loop spans 15 amino acids. The repertoire was sequenced with immunoSEQ multiplex PCR; TCRdb's copy has only in-frame clones and lacks some. The table lists 100,000 to 150,000 clones, roughly nine tenths of them singletons. This clone occurred a few times. The chain joins TRBV21-1 to TRBJ2-7; the table gives TRBD2 as D, unverified against the DNA. TRBV21-1 is a known pseudogene. The sequence came from a woman aged 18-29 years in good health. What was sequenced was blood. The chain's CDR3 is CAKHAKRSPTYEQYF. CDR3 DNA: TGTGCTAAGCACGCAAAGAGGTCACCTACCTACGAGCAGTACTTC.